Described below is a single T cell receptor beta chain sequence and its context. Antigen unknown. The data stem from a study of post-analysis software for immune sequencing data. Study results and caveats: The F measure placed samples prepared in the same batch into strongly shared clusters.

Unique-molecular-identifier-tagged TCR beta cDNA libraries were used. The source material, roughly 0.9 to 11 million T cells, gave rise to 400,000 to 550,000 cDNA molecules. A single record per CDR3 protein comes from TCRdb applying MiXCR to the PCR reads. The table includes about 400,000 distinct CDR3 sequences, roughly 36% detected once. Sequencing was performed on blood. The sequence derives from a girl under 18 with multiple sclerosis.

The CDR3 region is CSARDRWTNEKLFF. CDR3 sequence (DNA): TGCAGTGCTAGAGATCGGTGGACTAATGAAAAACTGTTTTTT. This sequence joins TRBV20-1 and TRBJ1-4; D unresolved. Germline-derived CDR1 and CDR2 are DFQATT and SNEGSKA (reference sequence). The ends were cut back, 0 bases at V and 2 bases at J, with 7 bases in the middle. This CDR3 comprises 14 residues.